Presented here are 23 T cell receptor beta chains from one specimen sequenced in a study of OX40 agonist ivuxolimab in advanced cancers. Some clones are missing from TCRdb's copy, which holds only in-frame ones; the method was immunoSEQ multiplex PCR. The repertoire holds approximately 63,000 clones, with approximately 79% as singletons. The material was CD4+ or CD8+ T cells sorted from blood, obtained in a trial of the OX40 agonist ivuxolimab. These receptors were collected from an adult with an advanced solid tumor such as melanoma, head and neck, liver or kidney cancer.

This clone was seen just once. The rearrangement uses TRBV2 and TRBJ2-1; 8 positions match TRBD1. Germline assignment: CDR1 SNHLY and CDR2 FYNNEI. This CDR3 spans 13 amino acids. After removal of 8 bases from V and 4 bases from J, the junction contained 4 bases not matched to a gene. The DNA for the CDR3 is TGTGCCAGCCGGGACAGGACTTACAATGAGCAGTTCTTC. Translating gives CASRDRTYNEQFF.

The chain carries TRBV6-6 and TRBJ2-5, with D possibly TRBD1 on 5 matching bases. CDR3 length: 13 residues. The germline CDR1 and CDR2 sequences are MNHNY and SVGAGI (reference sequence). V lost 2 bases and J lost 4, with 8 bases in between. CDR3 bases: TGTGCCAGCAGTTACGGTCAGGGAGAGACCCAGTACTTC. Encoded protein: CASSYGQGETQYF.

V and J are TRBV18 and TRBJ2-7; TRBD2 is a possible D gene (6 bases). Deletions cut 0 bases from V and 3 bases from J, with 12 bases between. CDR1 is KGHSH and CDR2 is LQKENI in the germline V gene. The length of the CDR3 is 15 residues. In DNA, the CDR3 is TGTGCCAGCTCACCACCGGGGGGAACCCTCTACGAGCAGTACTTC. Amino acid sequence: CASSPPGGTLYEQYF.

This clone has just a few counts. The rearrangement uses TRBV7-2 and TRBJ2-5; D is ambiguous. This CDR3 has 16 residues. Germline V gene data show CDR1 as SGHTA and CDR2 as FQGNSA. Trimming pared 1 base from V and 3 bases from J, leaving 15 bases between. The CDR3 DNA reads as TGTGCCAGCAGCTTAGGTCGTAGGGCACCTGAAGAGACCCAGTACTTC. This sequence encodes CASSLGRRAPEETQYF.

J is TRBJ1-2 and V is TRBV10-2, with 7 bases identical to TRBD1. Losses at the gene ends were 5 bases for V and 4 bases for J; bases not matched to a gene: 1. The germline CDR1 and CDR2 sequences are WSHSY and SAAADI. The CDR3 consists of 12 residues. The CDR3 DNA sequence: TGCGCCAGCAGTCGGGACAGCTATGGCTACACCTTC. It codes for CASSRDSYGYTF.

CDR3 residues: CASSLPGGVYGYTF. The DNA for the CDR3 is TGTGCCAGCAGCCTCCCGGGAGGGGTCTATGGCTACACCTTC. J is TRBJ1-2 and V is TRBV5-5; possibly TRBD1 for D (5 bases). CDR3 size: 14 residues. Germline V gene lookup returns CDR1 SGHKS and CDR2 YYEKEE (reference sequence). V was shortened by 4 bases and J by 4 bases, with 14 bases between the two germline ends.

This chain joins TRBV7-2 and TRBJ2-7; 10 bases align to TRBD2. Germline-derived CDR1 and CDR2 are SGHTA and FQGNSA. This CDR3 spans 17 amino acids. J was trimmed by 9 bases and V by 1 base; bases with no gene match: 15. The CDR3 spells CASSLDGASGSLLGQYF. The CDR3 coding sequence is TGTGCCAGCAGCTTAGATGGGGCTAGCGGGAGTTTATTAGGGCAGTACTTC.

The rearrangement uses TRBV7-6 and TRBJ2-3, with D tentatively TRBD1 or TRBD2 (5 bases each). CDR1 and CDR2 from the germline V gene are SGHVS and FNYEAQ. The CDR3 totals 14 residues. V lost 3 bases and J lost 1, with 8 bases in between. The CDR3 DNA follows: TGTGCCAGCAGCTTGGGGGACGGCACAGATACGCAGTATTTT. It is translated as CASSLGDGTDTQYF.

The gene calls are TRBV18 and TRBJ1-1; D may be TRBD1 (6 bases). Germline assignment: CDR1 KGHSH and CDR2 LQKENI. CDR3 length: 15 amino acids. V was cut by 5 bases and J by 1 base, with 14 bases left in between. The CDR3 DNA sequence: TGTGCCAGCTCATACGAGGGGGGCAAGAACACTGAAGCTTTCTTT. This codes for CASSYEGGKNTEAFF. Based on the CDR3 plus reference TRBV18 and TRBJ1-1, the full variable domain is NAGVMQNPRHLVRRRGQEARLRCSPMKGHSHVYWYRQLPEEGLKFMVYLQKENIIDESGMPKERFSAEFPKEGPSILRIQQVVRGDSAAYFCASSYEGGKNTEAFFGQGTRLTVV.

This sequence joins TRBV30 and TRBJ1-5; D perhaps matches TRBD1 (5 bases). The CDR3 has 11 residues. The ends were cut back, 8 bases at V and 5 bases at J, with 10 bases in the middle. Germline loops: CDR1 GTSNPN, CDR2 SVGIG (reference sequence). The CDR3 region is CAGNRYQPQHF. DNA for the CDR3: TGTGCCGGAAACAGGTATCAGCCCCAGCATTTT. Based on the CDR3 plus reference TRBV30 and TRBJ1-5, the full variable domain is SQTIHQWPATLVQPVGSPLSLECTVEGTSNPNLYWYRQAAGRGLQLLFYSVGIGQISSEVPQNLSASRPQDRQFILSSKKLLLSDSGFYLCAGNRYQPQHFGDGTRLSIL.

The chain recombines TRBV5-4 with TRBJ2-1; D remains ambiguous. V was pared by 2 bases and J by 10 bases, with 7 bases between. In germline, CDR1 is SGHNT, CDR2 YYREEE (reference sequence). The CDR3 is 11 residues long. DNA for the CDR3: TGTGCCAGCAGCTTAGGGCCGGAGCAGTTCTTC. This translates into CASSLGPEQFF.

The rearrangement joins TRBV27 to TRBJ1-5; TRBD1 matches 7 bases. Germline loops: CDR1 MNHEY, CDR2 SMNVEV (reference sequence). V gave up 6 bases and J gave up 0 bases; unmatched junction bases: 8. The length of the CDR3 is 16 residues. CDR3 sequence reads: CASSPLDRISNQPQHF. CDR3 nucleotides: TGTGCCAGCAGCCCACTGGACAGGATTAGCAATCAGCCCCAGCATTTT.

This chain joins TRBV6-5 and TRBJ1-1, with no clear D. Germline V gene sequence: CDR1 MNHEY, CDR2 SVGAGI. CDR3 length: 15 residues. V lost 0 bases and J lost 3, with 11 bases in between. Here the CDR3 reads CASSYSPLGDTEAFF. In DNA form, the CDR3 reads TGTGCCAGCAGTTACTCGCCCCTTGGGGACACTGAAGCTTTCTTT.

As concerns this clone: The junction and the germline gene differ at one end; a read error may be behind it. The V gene is TRBV28, the J gene TRBJ2-1; the match to TRBD2 covers 7 bases. Germline CDR1 and CDR2: MDHEN and SYDVKM. This CDR3 has 15 residues. DNA of the CDR3: TGTGCCAGTAGTTTTCGTGGGAGGGCCAACAATGAGCAGTTCTTC. Translation gives CASSFRGRANNEQFF.

This clone was counted only a few times. The CDR3 nucleotides read TGCGCCAGCAGCCAAGATTCGGGGCGCGGACTTGCAGATACGCAGTATTTT. It codes for CASSQDSGRGLADTQYF. The chain joins TRBV4-1 to TRBJ2-3; TRBD1 or TRBD2 may be the D gene (5 bases each). The germline V gene encodes CDR1 MGHRA and CDR2 YSYEKL. V lost 0 bases and J 4 bases, leaving 17 bases between the germline ends. The CDR3 runs 17 residues.

This clone was found a few times. This chain links TRBV7-2 with TRBJ1-2, with 9 bases identical to TRBD1. Germline V gene data show CDR1 as SGHTA and CDR2 as FQGNSA. The V segment lost 5 bases and the J segment 5 bases; nucleotides outside the gene matches: 9. The CDR3 spans 15 residues. The CDR3 loop is CASSLGQGGVYGYTF. In DNA form, the CDR3 reads TGTGCCAGCAGCCTGGGACAGGGTGGGGTTTATGGCTACACCTTC.

This sequence joins TRBV7-9 and TRBJ1-2; 9 bases are a match to TRBD1. The germline gives CDR1 SEHNR, CDR2 FQNEAQ (reference sequence). With 6 bases clipped from V and 4 bases from J, the junction kept 6 bases outside the gene matches. This CDR3 region has 14 residues. This CDR3 is CASSFTGGSYGYTF. In nucleotides, the CDR3 is TGTGCCAGCAGTTTTACAGGGGGCAGCTATGGCTACACCTTC.

The V gene is TRBV4-1, the J gene TRBJ1-2; TRBD1 is a possible D gene (5 bases). The CDR3 length is 16 residues. Germline values: CDR1 MGHRA, CDR2 YSYEKL. V gave up 0 bases and J gave up 0 bases, with 11 bases separating them. CDR3 sequence: CASSQDLPGSNYGYTF. The CDR3 nucleotides read TGCGCCAGCAGCCAAGATCTTCCAGGGTCTAACTATGGCTACACCTTC.

The table lists this clone with a count of one. J is TRBJ1-2 and V is TRBV30; TRBD1 matches at 7 bases. The germline V gene encodes CDR1 GTSNPN and CDR2 SVGIG (reference sequence). V shed 5 bases and J 4 bases; nucleotides not matched to a gene: 10. CDR3 length: 14 amino acids. The DNA for the CDR3 is TGTGCCTGGTCCGACAGGGTCCCTCTCTATGGCTACACCTTC. Its protein is CAWSDRVPLYGYTF. Full variable domain (outside the CDR3, taken from reference TRBV30 and TRBJ1-2): SQTIHQWPATLVQPVGSPLSLECTVEGTSNPNLYWYRQAAGRGLQLLFYSVGIGQISSEVPQNLSASRPQDRQFILSSKKLLLSDSGFYLCAWSDRVPLYGYTFGSGTRLTVV.

This sequence joins TRBV28 and TRBJ2-5, with D possibly TRBD2 on 5 matching bases. V gave up 7 bases and J gave up 7 bases, with 19 bases separating them. Germline assignment: CDR1 MDHEN and CDR2 SYDVKM. The CDR3 contains 14 residues. CDR3 coding DNA: TGTGCCAGCAATCCCCGTTGGGAGATAGGGACCCAGTACTTC. It yields the protein CASNPRWEIGTQYF.

This clone has more than one count but fewer than ten. The genes are TRBV9 and TRBJ1-2; no reliable D call. Germline lookup yields CDR1 SGDLS and CDR2 YYNGEE. CDR3 size: 8 residues. Trimming cost V 4 bases and J 14 bases, with 6 bases left between them. CDR3 loop: CASSPLTF. Written as DNA, the CDR3 is TGTGCCAGCAGCCCCTTGACCTTC.

About this clone itself: Other DNA sequences from this sample encode an identical CDR3 as well. J is TRBJ2-7 and V is TRBV2; a possible D gene is TRBD1 (6 bases). Per the germline V gene, CDR1 is SNHLY and CDR2 is FYNNEI. The CDR3 totals 12 residues. V lost 3 bases to trimming and J lost 3 bases, with 6 bases between them. Here the CDR3 reads CASSDRGYEQYF. The DNA of the CDR3 is TGTGCCAGCAGTGACAGGGGCTACGAGCAGTACTTC.

Turning to this clone: Other DNA variants within this sample encode the same CDR3. This chain connects TRBV19 to TRBJ2-3; TRBD1 matches at 7 bases. Trimming removed 4 bases from V and 3 bases from J; junction bases left unmatched: 7. The CDR3 sequence is 15 residues long. Per the germline V gene, CDR1 is LNHDA and CDR2 is SQIVND (reference sequence). The CDR3 loop reads CASSTRQGGTDTQYF. The DNA of the CDR3 is TGTGCCAGTAGTACTAGACAGGGTGGAACAGATACGCAGTATTTT.